The clone carrying this T cell receptor beta chain is judged medium-sized. Its target is unknown. The data were obtained in a study of sequential checkpoint blockade in melanoma. Regarding treatment: randomized to nivolumab then ipilimumab (arm A) or the reverse (arm B). None of the patients previously received DNA-damaging chemotherapy. General study points: PD-L1 staining and CD8+ counts, not mutational load, tracked tumor T-cell clonality.

Here immunoSEQ multiplex PCR was the method, and the copy in TCRdb shows in-frame clones only, minus some. In the table there are about 2,400 clones, roughly 26% of which are singletons. This CDR3 is built from 17 residues. V gave up 0 bases and J gave up 6 bases, with 20 bases separating them. The germline V gene has CDR1 MNHGY and CDR2 SAAAGT. The chain employs TRBV6-8 and TRBJ1-1; perhaps TRBD1 as D (6 bases). This receptor was obtained from a human donor with melanoma. Specimen: tumor tissue (inferred from file names), collected from a patient given nivolumab and ipilimumab in sequence. CDR3 coding DNA: TGTGCCAGCAGTTACTCTCACCCCCGGGGGGGGGCCCCTGAAGCTTTCTTT. Translating gives CASSYSHPRGGAPEAFF.